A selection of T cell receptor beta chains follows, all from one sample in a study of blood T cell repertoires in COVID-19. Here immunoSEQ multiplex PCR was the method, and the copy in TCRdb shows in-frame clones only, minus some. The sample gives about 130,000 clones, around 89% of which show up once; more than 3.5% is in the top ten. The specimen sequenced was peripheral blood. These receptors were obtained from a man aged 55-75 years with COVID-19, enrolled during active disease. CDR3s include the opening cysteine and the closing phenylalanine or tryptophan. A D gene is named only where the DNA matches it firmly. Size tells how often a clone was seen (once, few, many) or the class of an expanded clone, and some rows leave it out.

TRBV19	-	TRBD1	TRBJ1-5	TGTGCCAGTAGTACCCGACAGGGGGGTGGGTTCAATCAGCCCCAGCATTTT	CASSTRQGGGFNQPQHF
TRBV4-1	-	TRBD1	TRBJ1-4	TGCGCCAGCAGCCAAGGGGACAGGGCGGGGGAAAAACTGTTTTTT	CASSQGDRAGEKLFF
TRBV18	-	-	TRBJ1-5	TGTGCCAGCTCACCGCAGGGGAGGGATCAGCCCCAGCATTTT	CASSPQGRDQPQHF
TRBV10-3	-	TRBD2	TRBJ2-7	TGTGCCAGTACCGGGACTAGCGGGGGGGCGGGCGCGAACGAGCAGTACTTC	CASTGTSGGAGANEQYF
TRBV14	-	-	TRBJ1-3	TGTGCCAGCAGCCAAGGGTTTGACACTCTCTCTGGAAACACCATATATTTT	CASSQGFDTLSGNTIYF
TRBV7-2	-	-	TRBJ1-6	TGTGCCAGCAGCTTAGCCGGGCAGGGAAGTAATTCACCCCTCCACTTT	CASSLAGQGSNSPLHF
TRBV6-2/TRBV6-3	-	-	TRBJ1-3	TGTGCCAGCAGTTACGACGGGAGAGCTGGAAACACCATATATTTT	CASSYDGRAGNTIYF
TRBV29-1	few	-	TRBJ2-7	TGCAGCGTTGTGTGGGGGGTAGCCTACGAGCAGTACTTC	CSVVWGVAYEQYF
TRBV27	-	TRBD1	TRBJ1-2	TGTGCCAGCAGTTCCAGACAGGGAAAGAGATATGGCTACACCTTC	CASSSRQGKRYGYTF
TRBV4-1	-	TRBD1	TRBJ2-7	TGCGCCAGCAGCCAACTACAGGGGGGAACCTACGAGCAGTACTTC	CASSQLQGGTYEQYF
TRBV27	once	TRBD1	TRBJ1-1	TGTGCCAGCAGTTTAAGACAGGGGGCGTTAAGAGAAGCTTTCTTT	CASSLRQGALREAFF
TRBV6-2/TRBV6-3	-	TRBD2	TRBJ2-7	TGTGCCAGCAGTTACGGGGTAGCGGGGGGGACCTACGAGCAGTACTTC	CASSYGVAGGTYEQYF
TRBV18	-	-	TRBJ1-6	TGTGCCAGCTCACCACTGGGGCAGGGCGATTCACCCCTCCACTTT	CASSPLGQGDSPLHF
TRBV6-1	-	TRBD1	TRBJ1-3	TGTGCCAGCAGTGAAGCGCCCGGGACAGGGTCACGAAACGCCATATATTTT	CASSEAPGTGSRNAIYF
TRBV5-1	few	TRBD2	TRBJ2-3	TGCGCCAGCAGCTTCGGGGGGTCTGAAACAGATACGCAGTATTTT	CASSFGGSETDTQYF
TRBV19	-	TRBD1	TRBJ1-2	TGTGCCAGTAGTATCCGGACAGGACCAACTATCGGCTACACCTTC	CASSIRTGPTIGYTF
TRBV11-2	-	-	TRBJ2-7	TGTGCCAGCAGCTTAGAGGGCGGGGTCTTATACGAGCAGTACTTC	CASSLEGGVLYEQYF
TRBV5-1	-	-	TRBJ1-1	TGCGCCAGCAGCTTACGTTGGGGAGGGAACACTGAAGCTTTCTTT	CASSLRWGGNTEAFF
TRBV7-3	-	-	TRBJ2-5	TGTGCCAGCAGCTCCTTCGGCAGGGCGGAAGAGACCCAGTACTTC	CASSSFGRAEETQYF
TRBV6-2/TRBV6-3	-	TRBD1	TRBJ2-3	TGTGCCAGCAGTTTTTGGGGACAGTCCGGGCAGGATACGCAGTATTTT	CASSFWGQSGQDTQYF
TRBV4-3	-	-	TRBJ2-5	TGCGCCAGCAGCCAAGAAGGACTACGAGAAGAGACCCAGTACTTC	CASSQEGLREETQYF
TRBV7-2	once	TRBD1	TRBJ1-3	TGTGCCAGCAGCAAGGAGGGGGCGTCTGGAAACACCATATATTTT	CASSKEGASGNTIYF
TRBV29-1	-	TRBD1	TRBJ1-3	TGCAGCGTAGCAGGGGGCCGCGGAAACACCATATATTTT	CSVAGGRGNTIYF
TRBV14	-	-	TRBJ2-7	TGTGCCAGCAGCCAGGGGGGATACGAGCAGTACTTC	CASSQGGYEQYF
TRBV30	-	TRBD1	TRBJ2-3	TGTGCCTGGACGCGACAGGGTACAGATACGCAGTATTTT	CAWTRQGTDTQYF
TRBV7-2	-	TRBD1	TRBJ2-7	TGTGCCAGCAGCTCAGGACAGGGGATTGGCTCCTACGAGCAGTACTTC	CASSSGQGIGSYEQYF
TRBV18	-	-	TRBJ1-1	TGTGCCAGCTCACCAATAAGGGGACAAGCCCCAAGGGGGAACACTGAAGCTTTCTTT	CASSPIRGQAPRGNTEAFF
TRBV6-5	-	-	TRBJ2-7	TGTGCCAGCAGTTTGGGACGGGGGAACTACGAGCAGTACTTC	CASSLGRGNYEQYF
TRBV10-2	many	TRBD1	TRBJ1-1	TGCGCCAGCAGTGAATTAGCAGGGACAGGGCACACTGAAGCTTTCTTT	CASSELAGTGHTEAFF
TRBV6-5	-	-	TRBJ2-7	TGTGCCAGCAGTACAGGCCCCTCCTACGAGCAGTACTTC	CASSTGPSYEQYF
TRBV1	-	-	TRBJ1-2	TGCACCAGCAGCCAGTTGAAACAGGAAGACTATGGCTACACCTTC	CTSSQLKQEDYGYTF
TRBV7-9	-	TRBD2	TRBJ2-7	TGTGCCAGCAGCCGCGGACTAGCGGACACCTCTTTATCCTACGAGCAGTACTTC	CASSRGLADTSLSYEQYF